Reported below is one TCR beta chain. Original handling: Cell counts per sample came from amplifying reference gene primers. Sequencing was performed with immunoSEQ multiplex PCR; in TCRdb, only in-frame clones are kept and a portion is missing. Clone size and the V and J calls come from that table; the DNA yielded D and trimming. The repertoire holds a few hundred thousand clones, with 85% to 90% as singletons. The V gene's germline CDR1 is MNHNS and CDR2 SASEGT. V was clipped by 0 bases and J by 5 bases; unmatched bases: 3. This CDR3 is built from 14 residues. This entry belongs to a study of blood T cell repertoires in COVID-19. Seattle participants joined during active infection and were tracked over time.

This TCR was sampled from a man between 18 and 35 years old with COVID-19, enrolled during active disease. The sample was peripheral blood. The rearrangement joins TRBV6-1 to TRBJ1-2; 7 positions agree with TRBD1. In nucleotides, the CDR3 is TGTGCCAGCAGTGAAGCCCCAGGGGGGTATGGCTACACCTTC. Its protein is CASSEAPGGYGYTF.